Sequencing of this T cell receptor beta chain was carried out in a study of cytomegalovirus exposure and HLA in healthy donors. The PCR was carried out with 60 Vbeta primers and 13 Jbeta primers. The protocol was immunoSEQ multiplex PCR, while the TCRdb copy is restricted to in-frame clones and leaves out a portion. The repertoire holds some 99,000 clones, with 81% as singletons. The study, taken as a whole, reports: Beyond CMV serostatus, there was no information to go on about immune exposure. Among TCR sequences, most were rare, though some public TCRs appeared in many donors. There were several of the most significant clusters that appeared linked to common viral pathogens in a later analysis.

As regards this clone: Antigen unknown.

CDR3 length equals 14 residues. Germline loops: CDR1 SGHRS, CDR2 YFSETQ. With 2 bases removed from V and 5 bases from J, the gap between germline ends came to 13 bases. Sequencing input: PBMCs. This chain connects TRBV5-1 to TRBJ1-1, with D possibly TRBD1 on 6 matching bases. The origin of this receptor is a woman between 25 and 40 years old in good health and CMV-seronegative. CDR3 loop: CASSFSADRTEAFF. The CDR3, as DNA: TGCGCCAGCAGCTTCTCCGCAGACAGGACTGAAGCTTTCTTT.